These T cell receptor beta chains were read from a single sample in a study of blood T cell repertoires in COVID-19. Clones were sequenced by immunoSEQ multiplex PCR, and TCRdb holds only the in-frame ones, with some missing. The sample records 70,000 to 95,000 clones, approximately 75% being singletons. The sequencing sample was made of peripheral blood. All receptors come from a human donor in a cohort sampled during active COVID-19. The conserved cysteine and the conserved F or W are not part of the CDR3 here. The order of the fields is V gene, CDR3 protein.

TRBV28 ASSPRLASEQF
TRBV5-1 ASSLGQGQLYNSPLH
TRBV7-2 ASSLVVAGGREQY
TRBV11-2 ASSPVLGLSSYEQY
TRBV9 ASSDTDSFLNTGELF
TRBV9 ASSVGPTGRSRLYGYT
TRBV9 ASSGTANTDTQY
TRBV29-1 SAARSTEAF
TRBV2 ASRWDRGLFGGTQY
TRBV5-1 ASSLGGETRAYGYT
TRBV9 ASSHGLPDTQY
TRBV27 ASGRGLGGTKNIQY
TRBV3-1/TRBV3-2 ASSQVAVRGSGANVLT
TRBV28 ASVGQAAYEQY
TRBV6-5 ASANSYGYT
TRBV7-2 ASSLRQGADQPQH
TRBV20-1 SASQRGFIYEQY
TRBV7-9 ASSLRTSRRVETQY
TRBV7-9 ASSWEGGEAF
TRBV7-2 ASSSWGGPDTEAF
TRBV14 ASSPPGARLH
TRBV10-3 AISEYEGGYT
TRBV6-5 ASSRKVRGTEAF
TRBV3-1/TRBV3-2 ASSPGLAREQF
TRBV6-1 ASSEFSGASYNEQF
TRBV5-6 ASSGGTSVTKNIQY
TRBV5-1 ASSRQTLSSYNSPLH
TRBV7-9 ASTPDRGSYEQY
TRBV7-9 ASSLRPEFYEQY
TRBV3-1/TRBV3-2 ASSQQGFGTEAF
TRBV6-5 ASSTGGGQPQH
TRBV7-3 ASSRQGTAGANVLT
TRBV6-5 ASRSTGSPNTEAF
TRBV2 ASSEYSRETQY
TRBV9 ASTAGNNSPLH
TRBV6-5 ASRPDTGVYEQY
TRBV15 ATSRPGAEAF
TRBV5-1 ASSLLWDTSYEQY
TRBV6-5 ASSPGQNSNQPQH
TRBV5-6 ASSLGGDQPQH
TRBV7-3 ASSVQQGGEQF
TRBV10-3 AIGPGQYNSPLH
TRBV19 ASMGGWRPEAF
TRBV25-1 ASSPSNRGSYEQY
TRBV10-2 ASSEDRWYQETQY
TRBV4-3 ASSKLAGPYNEQF
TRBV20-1 SAKRKKLF
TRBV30 ASPGLAGGSTGELF
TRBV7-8 ASSLGLGAQETQY
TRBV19 ASSISGVSYNEQF